Shown below are 19 T cell receptor beta chains from a single sample sequenced in a study of shared clonotypes between healthy human individuals. The table came from immunoSEQ multiplex PCR; TCRdb's copy has only in-frame clones and leaves some out. Found here are more than 400,000 clones, 90% to 96% of them singletons; the top ten hold approximately 0.06%. Sequencing used naive CD4+ T cells sorted from blood. Subset specified: CD45RA+ positively selected. The receptors come from a woman in her twenties or thirties in good health.

The gene calls are TRBV13 and TRBJ2-5, with D perhaps assigned TRBD1 or TRBD2 (6 bases each). The germline gives CDR1 PRHDT, CDR2 FYEKMQ (reference sequence). The CDR3 has 16 residues. Trimming cost V 3 bases and J 0 bases, with 14 bases left between them. CDR3: CASSFRTTGYQETQYF. The CDR3 nucleotides read TGTGCCAGCAGCTTCCGGACTACAGGGTACCAAGAGACCCAGTACTTC.

CDR3 sequence reads: CASSGLYSSYEQYF. The CDR3 DNA reads TGTGCCAGCAGCGGTCTGTATAGCTCCTACGAGCAGTACTTC. V is TRBV5-5 and J is TRBJ2-7; D uncertain. Germline V gives CDR1 SGHKS, CDR2 YYEKEE (reference sequence). The CDR3 extends over 14 amino acids. Trimming removed 4 bases at V and 0 bases at J, with 11 bases between.

The chain's CDR3 is CASSVRDRGGFLNTEAFF. The DNA of the CDR3 is TGTGCCAGCAGTGTCCGGGACAGGGGAGGGTTCTTGAACACTGAAGCTTTCTTT. The chain has TRBV25-1 and TRBJ1-1; 10 bases fit TRBD1. This CDR3 comprises 18 residues. V shed 4 bases, J shed 0 bases, and the junction held 11 bases outside the gene matches. Germline assignment: CDR1 MGHDK and CDR2 SYGVNS.

This chain joins TRBV4-1 and TRBJ2-5, with 7 bases fitting TRBD1. The germline CDR1 and CDR2 sequences are MGHRA and YSYEKL. V was pared by 7 bases and J by 1 base, with 9 bases of the junction left unmatched. CDR3 length equals 15 residues. The CDR3 loop is CASTIGTATQETQYF. As DNA, the CDR3 is TGCGCCAGCACAATCGGGACAGCGACCCAAGAGACCCAGTACTTC.

The chain has TRBV10-2 and TRBJ1-5; TRBD1 agrees at 10 bases. Trimming cost V 1 base and J 4 bases; bases outside gene matches: 4. Germline V lookup: CDR1 WSHSY, CDR2 SAAADI. CDR3 length: 16 amino acids. The CDR3 coding sequence is TGCGCCAGCAGTGAGTGGGGGACAGGGGAAAATCAGCCCCAGCATTTT. Protein product: CASSEWGTGENQPQHF.

The chain is built from TRBV4-1 and TRBJ1-4; tentatively, D is TRBD1 (5 bases). The germline V gene has CDR1 MGHRA and CDR2 YSYEKL. V was clipped by 0 bases and J by 7 bases, with 9 bases between them. This CDR3 has 14 residues. Written as DNA, the CDR3 is TGCGCCAGCAGCCAAGATCAGGGAGGTGAAAAACTGTTTTTT. This encodes CASSQDQGGEKLFF.

The CDR3 nucleotides are TGTGCCAGCAGCAACCACAGGCTTGATAGCAATCAGCCCCAGCATTTT. Its protein is CASSNHRLDSNQPQHF. The chain carries TRBV7-2 and TRBJ1-5; possible D gene TRBD1, 5 bases. There are 16 residues in the CDR3. Germline assignment: CDR1 SGHTA and CDR2 FQGNSA. V dropped 5 bases and J dropped 0 bases, with 14 bases sitting between them.

This clone is a singleton in its sample. The DNA for the CDR3 is TGTGCCAGCAAACTAGCGGGATACGCCAGGGGCTCCTACAATGAGCAGTTCTTC. Amino acids: CASKLAGYARGSYNEQFF. The V and J genes are TRBV2 and TRBJ2-1, with 10 nucleotides matching TRBD2. Germline V lookup: CDR1 SNHLY, CDR2 FYNNEI. The ends lost 7 bases at V and 0 bases at J; junction bases unmatched: 12. The CDR3 length is 18 residues.

The chain is built from TRBV29-1 and TRBJ2-5, with a tentative D call TRBD1 (6 bases). The CDR3 has 11 residues. The V gene lost 4 bases and the J gene lost 11 bases, with 14 bases spanning the gap. Looked up from germline, CDR1 is SQVTM and CDR2 is ANQGSEA. The CDR3 DNA reads TGCAGCGTTGTTACAGGGCCTAAGCAGTACTTC. This sequence encodes CSVVTGPKQYF.

This chain links TRBV5-1 with TRBJ2-1; either TRBD1 or TRBD2 may supply D (5 bases each). V lost 2 bases and J lost 4, with 13 bases in between. Germline V lookup: CDR1 SGHRS, CDR2 YFSETQ. The length of the CDR3 is 15 residues. This CDR3 is CASSLEKEGYNEQFF. CDR3 nucleotides: TGCGCCAGCAGCTTAGAAAAAGAGGGGTACAATGAGCAGTTCTTC.

The rearrangement joins TRBV7-8 to TRBJ2-1; D unclear. The CDR3 is 14 amino acids. Trimming left V 1 base short and J 9 bases short, with 13 bases between. Looked up from germline, CDR1 is SGHVS and CDR2 is FQNEAQ. CDR3 in DNA: TGTGCCAGCAGCTTAGTGTTTTCCCTCGGTGAGCAGTTCTTC. Translation: CASSLVFSLGEQFF. Full variable domain (missing parts from reference TRBV7-8 and TRBJ2-1): GAGVSQSPRYKVAKRGQDVALRCDPISGHVSLFWYQQALGQGPEFLTYFQNEAQLDKSGLPSDRFFAERPEGSVSTLKIQRTQQEDSAVYLCASSLVFSLGEQFFGPGTRLTVL.

The chain couples TRBV4-2 to TRBJ2-7, with 7 bases identical to TRBD2. The germline V gene encodes CDR1 LGHNA and CDR2 YNFKEQ. The trim removed 4 bases at V and 2 bases at J, leaving 11 bases unmatched. The CDR3 spans 16 residues. This CDR3 reads CASSPLLSGTTYEQYF. The CDR3, as DNA: TGTGCCAGCAGCCCCCTCCTAAGCGGGACGACCTACGAGCAGTACTTC.

The chain couples TRBV4-1 to TRBJ1-5; TRBD1 matches at 7 bases. The V gene end was trimmed by 4 bases and the J gene end by 1 base; junction bases not matched to a gene: 7. Germline V CDR1 and CDR2: MGHRA, YSYEKL. The CDR3 is 16 amino acids. CDR3: CASSLHRGGSNQPQHF. In DNA form, the CDR3 reads TGCGCCAGCAGCCTCCACAGGGGTGGCAGCAATCAGCCCCAGCATTTT.

The chain links TRBV30 to TRBJ2-5; 7 bases align to TRBD1. The trim removed 2 bases at V and 5 bases at J, leaving 8 bases unmatched. This CDR3 spans 14 amino acids. Germline-derived CDR1 and CDR2 are GTSNPN and SVGIG (reference sequence). The CDR3 DNA reads as TGTGCCTGGAGTTTTACAGGGGTGTGGGAGACCCAGTACTTC. It specifies CAWSFTGVWETQYF.

The chain carries TRBV7-9 and TRBJ2-7; 8 nucleotides line up with TRBD1. Germline CDR1 and CDR2: SEHNR and FQNEAQ (reference sequence). V trimming: 3 bases; J trimming: 6 bases; junction bases outside the gene matches: 4. The CDR3 consists of 13 residues. CDR3 sequence (DNA): TGTGCCAGCAGCTTCGGACAGGGCCGCGAGCAGTACTTC. Translation gives CASSFGQGREQYF.

This clone has a single count. The gene calls are TRBV18 and TRBJ2-2, with 7 nucleotides matching TRBD1. Germline assignment: CDR1 KGHSH and CDR2 LQKENI. J was trimmed by 7 bases and V by 9 bases; bases with no gene match: 8. The CDR3 runs to 13 residues. CDR3: CASLTGLGGELFF. CDR3 nucleotide sequence: TGTGCCAGTCTGACAGGGCTTGGCGGGGAGCTGTTTTTT.

V is TRBV6-1 and J is TRBJ1-5, with D perhaps TRBD1 (6 bases). CDR1 is MNHNS, CDR2 SASEGT, per germline. The CDR3 is 16 residues long. V gave up 4 bases and J gave up 3 bases, with 16 bases separating them. The CDR3 sequence is CASSATGMGNNQPQHF. CDR3 sequence (DNA): TGTGCCAGCAGTGCGACAGGAATGGGGAACAATCAGCCCCAGCATTTT.

The V call is TRBV15, the J call TRBJ2-1, with D hard to call. The germline V gene encodes CDR1 LNHNV and CDR2 YYDKDF (reference sequence). The CDR3 length is 18 residues. V was cut by 0 bases and J by 6 bases, with 21 bases left in between. CDR3 sequence reads: CATSRDQPGSPTSNEQFF. CDR3 bases: TGTGCCACCAGCAGAGACCAACCGGGTTCTCCCACCTCCAATGAGCAGTTCTTC.

The chain couples TRBV11-2 to TRBJ2-5; 12 nucleotides line up with TRBD2. Looked up from germline, CDR1 is SGHAT and CDR2 is FQNNGV. This CDR3 region has 15 residues. V lost 6 bases, J lost 7 bases, and 9 bases stayed unmatched. This CDR3 reads CASSYSSGRAGTQYF. The CDR3 DNA reads as TGTGCCAGCAGTTATTCTAGCGGGAGGGCTGGGACCCAGTACTTC. Full variable domain (remainder filled in from reference TRBV11-2 and TRBJ2-5): EAGVAQSPRYKIIEKRQSVAFWCNPISGHATLYWYQQILGQGPKLLIQFQNNGVVDDSQLPKDRFSAERLKGVDSTLKIQPAKLEDSAVYLCASSYSSGRAGTQYFGPGTRLLVL.